The 13 T cell receptor beta chains reported below all come from one sample, sequenced in a study of CD8+ T cells in alopecia areata. Treatment meaning: oral pan-JAK inhibitor, 5-10 mg twice daily. Sequencing relied on a cDNA template that was reverse transcribed from extracted RNA. Measured with immunoSEQ multiplex PCR; TCRdb has only the in-frame clones, and not every one. Of fewer than 200,000 clones in the sample, about three fifths were seen once. The input for sequencing was CD4+ T cells sorted from blood, taken around week 55, from a patient treated with tofacitinib. These receptors all stem from a human donor with alopecia areata.

The chain employs TRBV4-1 and TRBJ1-2; D is perhaps TRBD1 (5 bases). V was trimmed by 1 base and J by 0 bases, leaving 9 bases between them. This CDR3 has 15 residues. Germline CDR1 is MGHRA and CDR2 is YSYEKL. CDR3 nucleotide sequence: TGCGCCAGCAGCCAAGCGCAGGGACCTAACTATGGCTACACCTTC. It yields the protein CASSQAQGPNYGYTF.

This clone was observed a few times. This CDR3 is CSGGQGRYNEQFF. The CDR3 DNA reads as TGCAGCGGGGGACAGGGGCGCTACAATGAGCAGTTCTTC. The chain is built from TRBV29-1 and TRBJ2-1; 10 bases map to TRBD1. The CDR3 length is 13 residues. In germline, CDR1 is SQVTM, CDR2 ANQGSEA. V shed 7 bases, J shed 3 bases, and the junction held 3 bases outside the gene matches.

The rearrangement links TRBV29-1 to TRBJ2-7; maybe TRBD2 (5 bases). CDR3 length: 13 amino acids. Looked up from germline, CDR1 is SQVTM and CDR2 is ANQGSEA. Trimming removed 2 bases at V and 2 bases at J, with 10 bases between. The CDR3 DNA follows: TGCAGCGTTGAATCGGGGATCGCCTACGAGCAGTACTTC. It codes for CSVESGIAYEQYF.

This chain connects TRBV5-1 to TRBJ1-5, with D possibly TRBD1 on 6 matching bases. The CDR3 is 15 residues long. Germline V gives CDR1 SGHRS, CDR2 YFSETQ. Trimming took 2 bases from V and 2 from J, leaving 11 bases between them. The DNA of the CDR3 is TGCGCCAGCAGCTTACAGGGTTTGGGCAATCAGCCCCAGCATTTT. Translating gives CASSLQGLGNQPQHF. The variable domain in full, completed from reference TRBV5-1 and TRBJ1-5, reads KAGVTQTPRYLIKTRGQQVTLSCSPISGHRSVSWYQQTPGQGLQFLFEYFSETQRNKGNFPGRFSGRQFSNSRSEMNVSTLELGDSALYLCASSLQGLGNQPQHFGDGTRLSIL.

This chain connects TRBV29-1 to TRBJ2-3; 8 bases are shared with TRBD2. Germline V gene sequence: CDR1 SQVTM, CDR2 ANQGSEA. The CDR3 contains 15 residues. The ends lost 4 bases at V and 1 base at J; junction bases unmatched: 7. The CDR3 bases are TGCAGCGTTGTACCAGCGGGGGCCCGCACAGATACGCAGTATTTT. This sequence encodes CSVVPAGARTDTQYF.

J is TRBJ1-5 and V is TRBV29-1; 7 nucleotides agree with TRBD1. The length of the CDR3 is 15 residues. The V gene end was trimmed by 6 bases and the J gene end by 2 bases; junction bases not matched to a gene: 10. Per germline, CDR1 SQVTM and CDR2 ANQGSEA. In nucleotides, the CDR3 is TGCAGCGTGGGATTGACAGGGTCTGGCAATCAGCCCCAGCATTTT. Residues: CSVGLTGSGNQPQHF.

The V gene is TRBV19, the J gene TRBJ1-4; D ambiguous. V was clipped by 6 bases and J by 0 bases, with 11 bases between them. CDR1 LNHDA and CDR2 SQIVND come from the germline V gene (reference sequence). The CDR3 loop spans 15 amino acids. For the CDR3, the DNA is TGTGCCAGTAGGGCAGGCCCTACAACTAATGAAAAACTGTTTTTT. Its protein is CASRAGPTTNEKLFF. Full variable domain (outside the CDR3, taken from reference TRBV19 and TRBJ1-4): DGGITQSPKYLFRKEGQNVTLSCEQNLNHDAMYWYRQDPGQGLRLIYYSQIVNDFQKGDIAEGYSVSREKKESFPLTVTSAQKNPTAFYLCASRAGPTTNEKLFFGSGTQLSVL.

This clone was recorded only once. V usage is TRBV7-3 and J usage is TRBJ2-3; 8 positions agree with TRBD2. With 5 bases clipped from V and 0 bases from J, the junction kept 4 bases outside the gene matches. Looked up from germline, CDR1 is SGHTA and CDR2 is FQGTGA. The CDR3 loop spans 15 amino acids. The CDR3 region is CASSLSGTSTDTQYF. CDR3 DNA sequence: TGTGCCAGCAGCCTTAGCGGGACCAGCACAGATACGCAGTATTTT.

This chain connects TRBV29-1 to TRBJ2-7; D remains unclear. Germline V gene lookup returns CDR1 SQVTM and CDR2 ANQGSEA. The CDR3 contains 12 residues. V was cut by 5 bases and J by 2 bases, with 10 bases left in between. CDR3 DNA: TGCAGCGTTCGGGTGGATACCTACGAGCAGTACTTC. Translation: CSVRVDTYEQYF.

The rearrangement joins TRBV29-1 to TRBJ2-1; 9 bases agree with TRBD2. V lost 0 bases and J lost 8; bases outside the gene matches: 17. The CDR3 sequence is 18 residues long. The germline V gene has CDR1 SQVTM and CDR2 ANQGSEA. Here the CDR3 DNA reads TGCAGCGTTGAAGATGTCCTAGCGGGACCTTCAATGAGGGATGAGCAGTTCTTC. Protein product: CSVEDVLAGPSMRDEQFF.

The J gene is TRBJ1-1, the V gene TRBV29-1, with TRBD1 as a possible D gene (6 bases). The CDR3 contains 11 residues. The germline gives CDR1 SQVTM, CDR2 ANQGSEA. V was trimmed by 6 bases and J by 2 bases, leaving 7 bases between them. The CDR3 DNA follows: TGCAGCGTGGGGGCTAACACTGAAGCTTTCTTT. This encodes CSVGANTEAFF.

The chain employs TRBV30 and TRBJ2-5; D may be TRBD2 (5 bases). V lost 5 bases, J lost 5 bases, and 12 bases lay in between. Looked up from germline, CDR1 is GTSNPN and CDR2 is SVGIG (reference sequence). This CDR3 has 12 residues. This CDR3 reads CAWERPRETQYF. DNA of the CDR3: TGTGCCTGGGAGCGGCCCCGGGAGACCCAGTACTTC.

The V gene is TRBV30, the J gene TRBJ1-1, with D tentatively TRBD1 (5 bases). CDR1 is GTSNPN and CDR2 is SVGIG in the germline V gene (reference sequence). CDR3 length equals 13 residues. V lost 3 bases to trimming and J lost 2 bases, with 10 bases between them. The CDR3 bases are TGTGCCTGGAGGTTACAGGAAAACACTGAAGCTTTCTTT. Amino acids: CAWRLQENTEAFF.